These T cell receptor beta chains were read from a single sample in a study of identical twins. MiXCR, applied by TCRdb to the 5' RACE reads, yields one record per CDR3 protein. The sample lists about 280,000 distinct CDR3 sequences; about 8% were seen once. In addition, the sample was reused for a study of yellow fever vaccine responses in identical twins.

Sequences were obtained from memory (CD45RO+) T cells sorted from blood. The origin of the receptors is a young woman in good health. Both conserved end residues are part of each CDR3. The order of the fields is D gene, V gene, clone size, J gene, CDR3 protein, CDR3 DNA. A D gene is named only where the DNA matches it firmly. Only some rows state a clone size, as once, few, many or a class for expanded clones.

d_call: -
v_call: TRBV7-9
clone_size: many
j_call: TRBJ1-6
cdr3_aa: CASSIGQQNSPLHF
cdr3_nt: TGTGCCAGCAGCATAGGACAGCAGAATTCACCCCTCCACTTT

d_call: -
v_call: TRBV5-1
clone_size: -
j_call: TRBJ1-2
cdr3_aa: CASSLSPGQSANYGYTF
cdr3_nt: TGCGCCAGCAGCTTGTCCCCAGGACAGTCAGCTAACTATGGCTACACCTTC

d_call: TRBD1
v_call: TRBV6-4
clone_size: many
j_call: TRBJ2-2
cdr3_aa: CASSPGQGFTGELFF
cdr3_nt: TGTGCCAGCAGTCCGGGACAGGGGTTCACCGGGGAGCTGTTTTTT

d_call: -
v_call: TRBV14
clone_size: many
j_call: TRBJ1-1
cdr3_aa: CASSPLVNTEAFF
cdr3_nt: TGTGCCAGCAGCCCCCTGGTGAACACTGAAGCTTTCTTT

d_call: -
v_call: TRBV20-1
clone_size: few
j_call: TRBJ2-5
cdr3_aa: CSASSGGRETQYF
cdr3_nt: TGCAGTGCTAGTTCCGGGGGCCGGGAGACCCAGTACTTC

d_call: TRBD2
v_call: TRBV20-1
clone_size: -
j_call: TRBJ2-1
cdr3_aa: CSAYLPPGLAGRRSSYNEQFF
cdr3_nt: TGCAGTGCTTACTTACCACCGGGACTAGCGGGACGAAGAAGCTCCTACAATGAGCAGTTCTTC

d_call: -
v_call: TRBV2
clone_size: few
j_call: TRBJ1-5
cdr3_aa: CASSGLGRAQPQHF
cdr3_nt: TGTGCCAGCAGTGGTTTGGGCAGGGCTCAGCCCCAGCATTTT

d_call: TRBD2
v_call: TRBV5-6
clone_size: -
j_call: TRBJ2-3
cdr3_aa: CASSSPASGRIVTDTQYF
cdr3_nt: TGTGCCAGCAGCTCCCCGGCTAGCGGGAGGATCGTCACAGATACGCAGTATTTT

d_call: -
v_call: TRBV20-1
clone_size: -
j_call: TRBJ1-4
cdr3_aa: CSARGVSYEKLFF
cdr3_nt: TGCAGTGCTAGAGGAGTGTCGTATGAAAAACTGTTTTTT

d_call: -
v_call: TRBV6-1
clone_size: few
j_call: TRBJ2-3
cdr3_aa: CASSEGVGSADTQYF
cdr3_nt: TGTGCCAGCAGTGAAGGTGTTGGGTCTGCAGATACGCAGTATTTT

d_call: TRBD2
v_call: TRBV20-1
clone_size: many
j_call: TRBJ2-1
cdr3_aa: CSARSLTSGAFNEQFF
cdr3_nt: TGCAGTGCTAGATCCCTGACTAGCGGGGCCTTCAATGAGCAGTTCTTC

d_call: TRBD1
v_call: TRBV6-1
clone_size: -
j_call: TRBJ2-3
cdr3_aa: CASQRGTGSTDTQYF
cdr3_nt: TGTGCCAGCCAAAGAGGGACAGGAAGCACAGATACGCAGTATTTT

d_call: -
v_call: TRBV7-6
clone_size: -
j_call: TRBJ1-1
cdr3_aa: CASSSSIRATEAFF
cdr3_nt: TGTGCCAGCAGCTCATCGATTCGGGCCACTGAAGCTTTCTTT

d_call: -
v_call: TRBV27
clone_size: few
j_call: TRBJ1-5
cdr3_aa: CASSYTSGAQPQHF
cdr3_nt: TGTGCCAGCAGCTATACTTCAGGGGCTCAGCCCCAGCATTTT